The T cell receptor beta chain under discussion was sequenced for a study of blood T cell repertoires in COVID-19. Study summary: The study drew acute and convalescent COVID-19 samples from the United States, Italy and Spain.

Assay: immunoSEQ multiplex PCR; the TCRdb copy retains only in-frame clones and omits some. This table has about 78,000 clones, 90% appearing once. This CDR3 is 19 amino acids long. Germline-derived CDR1 and CDR2 are SGHRS and YFSETQ. J was trimmed by 0 bases and V by 2 bases; bases with no gene match: 14. The sequenced sample consisted of peripheral blood. The rearrangement joins TRBV5-1 to TRBJ1-1, with TRBD1 identical over 9 bases. The receptor was derived from a woman between 45 and 65 years old in a cohort sampled during active COVID-19. CDR3 sequence (DNA): TGCGCCAGCAGCTTTGCCCCCCGGGACAGGGAGCCTTTGAACACTGAAGCTTTCTTT. This sequence encodes CASSFAPRDREPLNTEAFF.